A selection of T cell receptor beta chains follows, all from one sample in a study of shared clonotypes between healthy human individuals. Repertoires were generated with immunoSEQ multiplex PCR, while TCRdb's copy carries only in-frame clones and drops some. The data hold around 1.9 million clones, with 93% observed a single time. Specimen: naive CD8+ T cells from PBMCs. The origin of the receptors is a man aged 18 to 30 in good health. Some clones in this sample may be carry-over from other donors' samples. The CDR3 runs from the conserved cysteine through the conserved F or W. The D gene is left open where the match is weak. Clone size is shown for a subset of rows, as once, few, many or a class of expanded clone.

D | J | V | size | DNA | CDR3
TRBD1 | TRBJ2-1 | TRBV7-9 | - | TGTGCCAGCAGAAGACAGGGCCCCAGCTCCTACAATGAGCAGTTCTTC | CASRRQGPSSYNEQFF
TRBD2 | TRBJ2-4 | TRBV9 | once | TGTGCCAGCAGCAAAGGGGCTAGCGGCACAAGACTAGCCAAAAACATTCAGTACTTC | CASSKGASGTRLAKNIQYF
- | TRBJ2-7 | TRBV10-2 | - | TGCGCCAGACGGTCCCTTACTGGGGACGAACAGTACTTC | CARRSLTGDEQYF
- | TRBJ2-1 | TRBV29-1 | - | TGCAGCGTTGAATGGCAGGGGAGCTCCTACAATGAGCAGTTCTTC | CSVEWQGSSYNEQFF
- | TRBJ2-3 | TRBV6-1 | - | TGTGCCAGCAGTTGGCCAGTTCTTGGAGATACGCAGTATTTT | CASSWPVLGDTQYF
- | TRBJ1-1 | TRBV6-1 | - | TGTGCCAGCAGTGCGGGGACTTTCTCGGGGGACGAAGCTTTCTTT | CASSAGTFSGDEAFF
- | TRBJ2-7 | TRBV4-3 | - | TGCGCCAGCAGCCAGGCCGTGGGGGCGGTAAACGAGCAGTACTTC | CASSQAVGAVNEQYF
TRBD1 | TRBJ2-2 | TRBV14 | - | TGTGCCAGCAGCCAAGCGCCAGGGGGCATCGCCGGGGAGCTGTTTTTT | CASSQAPGGIAGELFF
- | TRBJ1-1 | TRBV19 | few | TGTGCCAGTAGTATGGGGGGGCTCACTGAAGCTTTCTTT | CASSMGGLTEAFF
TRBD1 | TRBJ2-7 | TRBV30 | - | TGTGCCTGGAGTGGCTGGGACAGGGGGATCCTCTACGAGCAGTACTTC | CAWSGWDRGILYEQYF
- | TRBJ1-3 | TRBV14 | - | TGTGCCAGCAGCCAAACAACGCCAGGTGCCGGGGGAAACACCATATATTTT | CASSQTTPGAGGNTIYF
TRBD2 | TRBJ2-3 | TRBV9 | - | TGTGCCAGCAGCGTAGGCGGGAGACCCACAGATACGCAGTATTTT | CASSVGGRPTDTQYF
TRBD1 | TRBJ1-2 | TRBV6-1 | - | TGTGCCAGCAGTGAGTGGGGACAGGGGTATGGCTACACCTTC | CASSEWGQGYGYTF
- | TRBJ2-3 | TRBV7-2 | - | TGTGCCAGCAGCCCCCCCCCGGGGAGTGATACGCAGTATTTT | CASSPPPGSDTQYF
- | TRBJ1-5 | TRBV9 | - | TGTGCCAGCAGCCCGTGGGGAGGGGGCAATCAGCCCCAGCATTTT | CASSPWGGGNQPQHF
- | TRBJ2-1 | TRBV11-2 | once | TGTGCCAGCAGCTTAGCTGGTCCAGGCGTTAACCGGAATGAGCAGTTCTTC | CASSLAGPGVNRNEQFF
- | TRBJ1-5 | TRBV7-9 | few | TGTGCCAGCAGCTCCAGGACAGAAGGGGGTCAGCCCCAGCATTTT | CASSSRTEGGQPQHF
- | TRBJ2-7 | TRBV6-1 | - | TGTGCCAGCAGTGTCCGAGTAGCGAACTACGAGCAGTACTTC | CASSVRVANYEQYF
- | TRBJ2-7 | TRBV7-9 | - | TGTGCCAGCAGCTCCCGAGGGATTACCTACGAGCAGTACTTC | CASSSRGITYEQYF
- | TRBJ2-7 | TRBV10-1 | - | TGCGCCAGCAGTGAGTCTTCGAGTCTAAGGGACGTAACCTACGAGCAGTACTTC | CASSESSSLRDVTYEQYF
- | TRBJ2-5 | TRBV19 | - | TGTGCCAGTAGTATAACAGGTTTGCAAGAGACCCAGTACTTC | CASSITGLQETQYF
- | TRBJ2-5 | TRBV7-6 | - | TGTGCCAGCAGCTTAGGGTCGGGCAGGCAGGGGGAGACCCAGTACTTC | CASSLGSGRQGETQYF
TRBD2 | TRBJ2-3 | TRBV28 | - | TGTGCCAGCAGTTTATTTGGGGGGCGCGAACTAGCGGGAGCCCCAGATACGCAGTATTTT | CASSLFGGRELAGAPDTQYF
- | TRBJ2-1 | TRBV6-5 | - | TGTGCCAGCAGCCCACTTCCTAGCTCCTACAATGAGCAGTTCTTC | CASSPLPSSYNEQFF
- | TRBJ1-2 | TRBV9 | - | TGTGCCAGCAGCGGACGACACGACCCAGGGGGCTACACCTTC | CASSGRHDPGGYTF
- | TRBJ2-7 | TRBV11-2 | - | TGTGCCAGCAGCTTAGATATTGGCTACGAGCAGTACTTC | CASSLDIGYEQYF
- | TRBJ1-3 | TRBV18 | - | TGTGCCAGCTCACCACAGGGGCGGGGTGGAAACACCATATATTTT | CASSPQGRGGNTIYF
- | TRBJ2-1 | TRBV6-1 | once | TGTGCCAGCAGACCTCGATTACTTACCTACAATGAGCAGTTCTTC | CASRPRLLTYNEQFF
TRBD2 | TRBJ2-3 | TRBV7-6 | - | TGTGCCAGCAGCTTAGAGTGGCGGGAGGCCCCCCAAGATACGCAGTATTTT | CASSLEWREAPQDTQYF
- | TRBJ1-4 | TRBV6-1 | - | TGTGCCAGCAGCCGCGAACAGGGACGACTGTTTTTT | CASSREQGRLFF